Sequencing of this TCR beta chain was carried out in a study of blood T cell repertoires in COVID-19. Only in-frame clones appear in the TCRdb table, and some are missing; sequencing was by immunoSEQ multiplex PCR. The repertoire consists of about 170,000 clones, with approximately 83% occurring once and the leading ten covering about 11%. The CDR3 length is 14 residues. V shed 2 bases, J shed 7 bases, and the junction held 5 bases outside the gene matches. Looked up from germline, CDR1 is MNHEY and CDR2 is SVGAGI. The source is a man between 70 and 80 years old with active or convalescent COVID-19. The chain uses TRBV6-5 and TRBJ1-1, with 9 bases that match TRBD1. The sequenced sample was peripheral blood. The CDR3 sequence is CASSYTGQGVEAFF. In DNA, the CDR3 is TGTGCCAGCAGTTACACGGGACAGGGCGTTGAAGCTTTCTTT.